This TCR beta chain was found in a study of T cell responses to AZD1222 COVID-19 vaccine. Notes on this clone: Its antigen is not known.

TCRdb's table, derived via immunoSEQ multiplex PCR, lists solely in-frame clones and lacks some. The table records about 100,000 clones, about 87% of them present only once. Study observations and caveats: Baseline serostatus was positive in only a handful of AZD1222 recipients.

Per the germline V gene, CDR1 is MNHEY and CDR2 is SVGAGI. The CDR3 loop spans 14 amino acids. After removal of 2 bases from V and 3 bases from J, the junction contained 3 bases not matched to a gene. The specimen comprised peripheral blood, sampled on day 0 of MenACWY control vaccination. This clonotype was sampled from an adult in good health. The J gene is TRBJ2-7, the V gene TRBV6-5; TRBD1 matches at 8 bases. The CDR3 bases are TGTGCCAGCAGTTACGGCGGACAGGGCTACGAGCAGTACTTC. Encoded protein: CASSYGGQGYEQYF.